The clone carrying this T cell receptor (beta chain) was detected a few times. Template switching (which added a universal primer site) was used, and cDNA carried unique molecular identifiers. TCRdb reprocessed the 5' RACE reads with MiXCR, giving one entry per CDR3 protein. There are 450,000 or so distinct CDR3 sequences in the sample; 14% occur only once, and approximately 0.98% lies in the top ten. The sample belongs to a study of identical twins. Germline V CDR1 and CDR2: MNHEY, SVGAGI. The CDR3 spans 14 residues. V was trimmed by 6 bases and J by 7 bases, leaving 18 bases between them. These sequences were also reported in another study, on yellow fever vaccine responses in identical twins.

The chain combines TRBV6-5 with TRBJ1-1; D may be TRBD1 (6 bases). The sequenced sample was CD4+ T cells sorted from blood. This TCR was sampled from a woman aged 18-30 years in good health. The CDR3, as DNA: TGTGCCAGCAGAGTCTGGGGGGCGGTAAGTGAAGCTTTCTTT. Translated: CASRVWGAVSEAFF.